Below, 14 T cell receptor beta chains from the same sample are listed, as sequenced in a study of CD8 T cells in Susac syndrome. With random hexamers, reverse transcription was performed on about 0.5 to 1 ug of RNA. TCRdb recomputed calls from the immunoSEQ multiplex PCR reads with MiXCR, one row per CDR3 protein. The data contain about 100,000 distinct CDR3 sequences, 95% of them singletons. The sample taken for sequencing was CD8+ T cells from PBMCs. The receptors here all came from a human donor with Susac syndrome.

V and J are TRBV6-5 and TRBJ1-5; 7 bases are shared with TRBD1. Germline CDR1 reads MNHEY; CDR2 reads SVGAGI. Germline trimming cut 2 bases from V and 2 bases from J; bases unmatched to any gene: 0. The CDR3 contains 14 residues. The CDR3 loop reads CASSYDRGNQPQHF. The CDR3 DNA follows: TGTGCCAGCAGTTACGACAGGGGCAATCAGCCCCAGCATTTT.

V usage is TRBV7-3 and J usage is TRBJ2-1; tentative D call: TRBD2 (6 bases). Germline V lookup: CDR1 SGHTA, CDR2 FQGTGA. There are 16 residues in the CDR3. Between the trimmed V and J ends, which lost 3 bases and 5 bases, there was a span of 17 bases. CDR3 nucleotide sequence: TGTGCCAGCAGCTTCCCTGAGGCGGGAACTAACAATGAGCAGTTCTTC. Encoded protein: CASSFPEAGTNNEQFF.

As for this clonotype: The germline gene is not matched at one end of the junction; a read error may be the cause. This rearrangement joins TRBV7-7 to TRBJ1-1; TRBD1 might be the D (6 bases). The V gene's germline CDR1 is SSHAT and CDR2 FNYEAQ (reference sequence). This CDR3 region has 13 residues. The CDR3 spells CASSRDKNTEAFF. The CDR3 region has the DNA TGTGCTAGCAGCCGGGACAAGAACACTGAAGCTTTCTTT.

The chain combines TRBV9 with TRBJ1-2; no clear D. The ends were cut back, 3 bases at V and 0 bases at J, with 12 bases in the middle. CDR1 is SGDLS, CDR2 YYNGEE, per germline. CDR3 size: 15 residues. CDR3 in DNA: TGTGCCAGCAGCGCCGCCGTTGGTGCTAACTATGGCTACACCTTC. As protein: CASSAAVGANYGYTF.

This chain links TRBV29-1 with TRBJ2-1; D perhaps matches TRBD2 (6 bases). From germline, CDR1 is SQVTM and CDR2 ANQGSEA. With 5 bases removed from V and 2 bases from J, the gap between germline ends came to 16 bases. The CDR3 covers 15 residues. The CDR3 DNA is TGCAGCGTTATGAAGGGGACGGGAGCCTACAATGAGCAGTTCTTC. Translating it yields CSVMKGTGAYNEQFF.

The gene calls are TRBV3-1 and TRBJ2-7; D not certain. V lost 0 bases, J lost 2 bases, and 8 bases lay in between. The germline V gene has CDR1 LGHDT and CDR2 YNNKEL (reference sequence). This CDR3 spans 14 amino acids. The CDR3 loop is CASSQDMRPYEQYF. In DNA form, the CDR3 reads TGTGCCAGCAGCCAAGACATGAGACCCTACGAGCAGTACTTC.

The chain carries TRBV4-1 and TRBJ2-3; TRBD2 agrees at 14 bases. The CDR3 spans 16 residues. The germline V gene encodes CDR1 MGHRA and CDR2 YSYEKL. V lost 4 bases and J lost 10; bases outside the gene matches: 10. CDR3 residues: CASSLSGLAGAPSQYF. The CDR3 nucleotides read TGCGCCAGCAGCCTGTCGGGACTAGCGGGGGCTCCGTCGCAGTATTTT.

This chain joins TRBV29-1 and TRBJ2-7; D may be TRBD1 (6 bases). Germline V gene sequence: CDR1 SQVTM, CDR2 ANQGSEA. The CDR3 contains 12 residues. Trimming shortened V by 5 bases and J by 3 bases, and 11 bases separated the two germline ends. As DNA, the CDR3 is TGCAGCGTTAAACAGGGTAACTACGAGCAGTACTTC. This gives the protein CSVKQGNYEQYF.

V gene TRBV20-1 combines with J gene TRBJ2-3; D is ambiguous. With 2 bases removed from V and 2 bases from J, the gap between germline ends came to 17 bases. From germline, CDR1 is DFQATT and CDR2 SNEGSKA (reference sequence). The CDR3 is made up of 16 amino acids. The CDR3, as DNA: TGCAGTGCTAGATCGCCCCTTGCGGCCCCCACAGATACGCAGTATTTT. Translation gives CSARSPLAAPTDTQYF.

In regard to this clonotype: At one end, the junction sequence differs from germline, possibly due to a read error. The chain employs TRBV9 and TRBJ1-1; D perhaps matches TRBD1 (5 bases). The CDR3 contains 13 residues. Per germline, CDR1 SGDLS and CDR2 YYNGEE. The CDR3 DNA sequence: TGTGCCAGCAGCGCCCCAGGGTCCACTGAAGTTTTCTTT. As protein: CASSAPGSTEVFF.

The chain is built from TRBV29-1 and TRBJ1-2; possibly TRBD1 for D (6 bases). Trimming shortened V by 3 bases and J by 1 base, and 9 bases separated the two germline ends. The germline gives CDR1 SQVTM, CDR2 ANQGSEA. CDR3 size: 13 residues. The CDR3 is CSVDRQVNYGYTF. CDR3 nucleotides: TGCAGCGTTGATCGACAGGTTAACTATGGCTACACCTTC.

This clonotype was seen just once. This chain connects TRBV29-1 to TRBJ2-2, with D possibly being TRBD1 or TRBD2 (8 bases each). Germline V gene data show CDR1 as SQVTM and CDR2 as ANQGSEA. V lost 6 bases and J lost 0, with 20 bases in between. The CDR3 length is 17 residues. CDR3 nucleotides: TGCAGCGTCCAGGGGGCAGGACTAGCCCCGAACACCGGGGAGCTGTTTTTT. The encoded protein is CSVQGAGLAPNTGELFF.

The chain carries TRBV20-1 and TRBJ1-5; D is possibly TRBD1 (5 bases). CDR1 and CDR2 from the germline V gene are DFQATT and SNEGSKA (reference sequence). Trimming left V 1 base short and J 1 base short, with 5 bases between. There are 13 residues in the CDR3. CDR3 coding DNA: TGCAGTGCTAGAGGGGACAGCAATCAGCCCCAGCATTTT. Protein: CSARGDSNQPQHF.

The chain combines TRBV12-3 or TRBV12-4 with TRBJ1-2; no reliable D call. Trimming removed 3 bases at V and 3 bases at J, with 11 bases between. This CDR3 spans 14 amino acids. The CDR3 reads CASSFSAGDYGYTF. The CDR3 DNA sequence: TGTGCCAGCAGTTTCTCGGCCGGGGACTATGGCTACACCTTC.